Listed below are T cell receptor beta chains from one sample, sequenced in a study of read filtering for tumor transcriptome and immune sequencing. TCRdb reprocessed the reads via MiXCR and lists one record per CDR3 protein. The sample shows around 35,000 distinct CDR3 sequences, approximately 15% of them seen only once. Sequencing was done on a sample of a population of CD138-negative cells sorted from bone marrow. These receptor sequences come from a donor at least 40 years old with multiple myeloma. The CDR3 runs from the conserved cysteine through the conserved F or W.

CDR3: CASSRDRGLAKNIQYF
V: TRBV19

CDR3: CSARKGHKNTEAFF
V: TRBV20-1

CDR3: CASSFRQGTYNEQFF
V: TRBV5-6

CDR3: CAGAGGNSYNEQFF
V: TRBV6-1

CDR3: CASWDSGNSGANVLTF
V: TRBV6-5

CDR3: CASTLSGRANEQFF
V: TRBV5-4

CDR3: CSVVRDRVETQYF
V: TRBV29-1

CDR3: CATSRGTGGETEAFF
V: TRBV15

CDR3: CASQGETGGTGELFF
V: TRBV10-3

CDR3: CSARLAVTDTQYF
V: TRBV20-1

CDR3: CSATGLAGGVSDNEQFF
V: TRBV20-1

CDR3: CAISEPSPFGETQYF
V: TRBV10-3

CDR3: CASSNLAGDGEQFF
V: TRBV18

CDR3: CASLVAGSYEQYF
V: TRBV28

CDR3: CASSDGQGYNVQFF
V: TRBV6-2/TRBV6-3

CDR3: CASRVPGQGNEQFF
V: TRBV28

CDR3: CASSLTGDQPQHF
V: TRBV7-2

CDR3: CASSPLWNTGELFF
V: TRBV3-1

CDR3: CASSYLEETQYF
V: TRBV6-2/TRBV6-3

CDR3: CASSRYTNTGELFF
V: TRBV3-1

CDR3: CASSLAQADYNEQSF
V: TRBV5-6

CDR3: CASSPPSGGAHNEQFF
V: TRBV18

CDR3: CAWSAGTGDSPLHF
V: TRBV30

CDR3: CATSDRDGPQFF
V: TRBV24-1

CDR3: CASSLVLYEQYF
V: TRBV12-3/TRBV12-4

CDR3: CASSGARDRAHEQYF
V: TRBV7-2

CDR3: CGVDRGSNEQFF
V: TRBV29-1

CDR3: CASSTRGFTGELFF
V: TRBV5-4

CDR3: CASSLGKTSGGLDNEQFF
V: TRBV11-3

CDR3: CASVDTTDTQYF
V: TRBV3-1

CDR3: CASGRPGEETQYF
V: TRBV7-2

CDR3: CASSLELDQYYEQFF
V: TRBV5-5

CDR3: CSASFLAKGPYEQYF
V: TRBV20-1

CDR3: CASSNRPGGQNTEAFF
V: TRBV21-1

CDR3: CASRGGQGDYEQYF
V: TRBV12-3/TRBV12-4

CDR3: CASSQWATSTDTQYF
V: TRBV4-1

CDR3: CASTGGFEQFF
V: TRBV19

CDR3: CSARDRKAASRLFF
V: TRBV20-1

CDR3: CASSSGAPYNEQFF
V: TRBV5-1

CDR3: CASSFLNLNEKLFF
V: TRBV7-8